This is a list of T cell receptor beta chains from one sample in a study of Ad26.COV2.S vaccination and SARS-CoV-2 variants. Produced via immunoSEQ multiplex PCR; TCRdb's table is partial and in-frame only. The sample includes just under 250,000 clones, roughly 88% of them seen just once. The material sequenced was peripheral blood, taken in a trial of Ad26.COV2.S vaccine versus placebo. The receptor source for this set is a person between 18 and 65 years old who received the Ad26.COV2.S COVID-19 vaccine or a placebo. CDR3s include the opening cysteine and the closing phenylalanine or tryptophan. Fields, in order: V gene, J gene, clone size, D gene, CDR3 DNA, CDR3 protein. A D gene is named only where the DNA matches it firmly. The size of a clone is reported for some rows only, either as once, few or many, or as a class for expanded clones.

>TRBV12-3/TRBV12-4|TRBJ2-2|.|.
TGTGCCAGCAGTTTGCACACCGGGGAGCTGTTTTTT
CASSLHTGELFF
>TRBV10-3|TRBJ1-2|.|.
TGTGCCATCAGTGAGTGGCGGGGTACGAACTATGGCTACACCTTC
CAISEWRGTNYGYTF
>TRBV7-9|TRBJ2-5|few|.
TGTGCCAGCAGCTTACTAGCGACCGTTCAAGAGACCCAGTACTTC
CASSLLATVQETQYF
>TRBV3-1/TRBV3-2|TRBJ2-7|.|TRBD1
TGTGCCAGCAGCCACGGACAGGGAGACTACGAGCAGTACTTC
CASSHGQGDYEQYF
>TRBV6-2/TRBV6-3|TRBJ1-6|few|TRBD1
TGTGCCAGCAGTTACCACCCCAAGGACAGGCTACGGTCACCCCTCCACTTT
CASSYHPKDRLRSPLHF
>TRBV6-2/TRBV6-3|TRBJ1-5|.|.
TGTGCCAGCAGTTATCGAGGGAATCAGCCCCAGCATTTT
CASSYRGNQPQHF
>TRBV9|TRBJ2-3|.|.
TGTGCCAGCAGCGAGGGGATACCCACAGATACGCAGTATTTT
CASSEGIPTDTQYF
>TRBV19|TRBJ2-3|.|TRBD2
TGTGCCAGTAGTATATCCCCTGGACTAGCACCCACAGATACGCAGTATTTT
CASSISPGLAPTDTQYF
>TRBV10-3|TRBJ2-3|.|TRBD2
TGTGCCATCAGTGGTAGCGGGAGTGAGACAGATACGCAGTATTTT
CAISGSGSETDTQYF
>TRBV10-3|TRBJ1-2|.|TRBD1
TGTGCCATCAGACCATGGGACAGTTCCCCTTCACGGGAGGGCTACACCTTC
CAIRPWDSSPSREGYTF
>TRBV5-6|TRBJ1-6|.|.
TGTGCCAGCAGCTCGGGTGAGTCCTCCTATAATTCACCCCTCCACTTT
CASSSGESSYNSPLHF
>TRBV28|TRBJ2-7|.|.
TGTGCCAGCAGTTTAGCAGTACATCGCGTGCAGTACTTC
CASSLAVHRVQYF
>TRBV28|TRBJ1-2|.|TRBD1
TGTGCCAGCAGTTTAAGGGACAGTTCTTATGGCTACACCTTC
CASSLRDSSYGYTF
>TRBV18|TRBJ2-3|.|.
TGTGCCAGCTCACCCGTAGGTCTTGGATCAACAGATACGCAGTATTTT
CASSPVGLGSTDTQYF
>TRBV5-4|TRBJ2-7|.|.
TGTGCCAGCAGCTTGGTTGGCGGGGCAAACTACGAGCAGTACTTC
CASSLVGGANYEQYF
>TRBV6-1|TRBJ2-7|.|.
TGTGCCAGCAGTGAAGGGGTCGGAGGCGAGCAGTACTTC
CASSEGVGGEQYF